The clone carrying this T cell receptor beta chain has a count of ten or more. Germline assignment: CDR1 MNHNS and CDR2 SASEGT. This CDR3 has 14 residues. Trimming shortened V by 6 bases and J by 7 bases, and 16 bases separated the two germline ends. The study defined stable Graves' hyperthyroidism as no ophthalmopathy progression within 18 months. These data are taken from a study of T cells in Graves' hyperthyroidism and ophthalmopathy. RNA transcripts served as the template for amplifying TCR beta CDR3 regions. Researchers ran a first-round RT-PCR on the TCR CDR3 using the HTBI primer set. TCRdb processed the multiplex PCR reads anew with MiXCR; each CDR3 protein has one entry. Here the sample spans 350,000 to 400,000 distinct CDR3 sequences, around 13% being singletons.

What was sequenced was blood. V and J are TRBV6-1 and TRBJ1-3; a possible D gene is TRBD1 (6 bases). The TCR originated in a woman aged 55 to 70 with Graves' hyperthyroidism. CDR3 region: CASSNREPSNTIYF. The DNA of the CDR3 is TGTGCCAGCAGCAACAGGGAGCCGAGTAACACCATATATTTT.